This TCR beta chain is from a study of graft-versus-host responses after intestinal transplantation. Study-wide points: The highest levels of circulating GvH clones went along with early declines in HvG clones after transplant.

TCRdb's table, derived via immunoSEQ multiplex PCR, lists solely in-frame clones and lacks some. The data contain about 23,000 clones, about 45% of them singletons. Responders (around 200,000, CFSE-labeled) met around 200,000 stimulators that were irradiated and violet-dye-labeled. The V gene lost 5 bases and the J gene lost 6 bases, with 14 bases spanning the gap. This CDR3 has 13 amino acids. Germline values: CDR1 SGHNT, CDR2 YYREEE (reference sequence). The clonotype comes from a human patient who was an organ donor for intestinal transplantation. V and J are TRBV5-4 and TRBJ2-5; D is perhaps TRBD1 or TRBD2 (7 bases each). Sequencing was performed on alloreactive CD8+ T cells from a mixed lymphocyte reaction culture, taken before transplantation. Subset of the sample: CFSE-low proliferating T cells sorted from approximately 6-day pre-transplant mixed lymphocyte reaction (GvH or HvG direction). The CDR3 DNA reads as TGTGCCAGCAGGGGAGGGGGCGCAAAGACCCAGTACTTC. It codes for CASRGGGAKTQYF.